Sequencing of this T cell receptor beta chain was carried out in a study of blood T cell repertoires in COVID-19. In the original analysis: Estimates of nucleated cell counts were drawn from the amplification of reference gene primers. Data came from immunoSEQ multiplex PCR; TCRdb stores just in-frame clones and leaves some out. The V and J calls and clone size are taken from that table; D and trimming were inferred from the DNA. Here the sample spans 55,000 to 65,000 clones, 75% to 85% being singletons. The trim removed 5 bases at V and 0 bases at J, leaving 6 bases unmatched. Germline V CDR1 and CDR2: SGHTS, YDEGEE. This CDR3 contains 16 residues.

Specimen: peripheral blood. The V gene is TRBV5-8, the J gene TRBJ1-4; TRBD1 matches 8 bases. The TCR comes from a man aged 55 to 70 with COVID-19, enrolled during active disease. CDR3 coding DNA: TGTGCCAGCAGACCGACAGGGGCTGCAACTAATGAAAAACTGTTTTTT. Translating gives CASRPTGAATNEKLFF.